This is a list of T cell receptor beta chains from one sample in a study of T cells after yellow fever vaccination. TCRdb re-analysed the 5' RACE reads in MiXCR, keeping a single row per CDR3 protein. The repertoire holds under 200,000 distinct CDR3 sequences, approximately 9.9% seen once, with around 34% in the top ten. Sample: CD8+ T cells sorted from PBMCs, taken 15 days after the yellow fever booster vaccination. The receptors shown here come from a man younger than 30 who received the YFV17D yellow fever vaccine. CDR3s include the opening cysteine and the closing phenylalanine or tryptophan. A D gene is named only where the DNA matches it firmly. Clone size is stated in some rows and not others, as once, few, many or a class when expanded.

TRBV11-2,NA,NA,TRBJ2-7,TGTGCCAGCAGCGCGACCTCAGGGGCCTACGAGCAGTACTTC,CASSATSGAYEQYF
TRBV5-1,NA,few,TRBJ2-7,TGCGCCAGCAGCTTGGTCTTTTCGGGGGAATACGAGCAGTACTTC,CASSLVFSGEYEQYF
TRBV6-5,TRBD1,many,TRBJ2-7,TGTGCCAGCAGTCTGGGGACAGAACCCTACGAGCAGTACTTC,CASSLGTEPYEQYF
TRBV5-1,NA,many,TRBJ2-7,TGCGCCAGCAGCTTTAGGACGGAGACCTTCTCCTACGAGCAGTACTTC,CASSFRTETFSYEQYF
TRBV7-2,NA,NA,TRBJ2-4,TGTGCCACTCCGCGGGGGCTCGGATTTAACATTCAGTACTTC,CATPRGLGFNIQYF
TRBV9,NA,many,TRBJ2-2,TGTGCCAGCAGCGTATTTGGTTCCGGCGGGGAGCTGTTTTTT,CASSVFGSGGELFF
TRBV5-1,NA,few,TRBJ2-5,TGCGCCAGCAGCTTGTCTTCAGGGGAAGAGACCCAGTACTTC,CASSLSSGEETQYF
TRBV24-1,NA,NA,TRBJ2-7,TGTGCCACCAGTACCCCTTCCTACGAGCAGTACTTC,CATSTPSYEQYF
TRBV6-2/TRBV6-3,TRBD2,many,TRBJ2-3,TGTGCCAGCAGTTACCCTAGCGGGACCGTAGCAGATACGCAGTATTTT,CASSYPSGTVADTQYF
TRBV4-1,NA,NA,TRBJ2-2,TGCGCCAGCAGCCCACCCAGGGGTCCGAACACCGGGGAGCTGTTTTTT,CASSPPRGPNTGELFF
TRBV7-8,NA,NA,TRBJ2-5,TGTGCCAGCAGCCCGATTTTTGGAGAGGATGACCAAGAGACCCAGTACTTC,CASSPIFGEDDQETQYF
TRBV18,NA,few,TRBJ2-2,TGTGCCAGCTCACCAACGGTCTTAGAGGGCACCGGGGAGCTGTTTTTT,CASSPTVLEGTGELFF